Listed here is a single TCR beta chain. What it binds is not known. Germline loops: CDR1 SQVTM, CDR2 ANQGSEA. The trim removed 3 bases at V and 4 bases at J, leaving 1 base unmatched. This CDR3 region has 13 residues. This sample is drawn from a study of Tregs in tolerant kidney transplant recipients. General study findings and limits: Activated donor B cell expansion appeared to reveal the most relevant donor-specific TCRbeta repertoire. The small number of patients limits these findings pending further validation. Biological reproducibility was not directly addressed in this study.

Thawed PBMCs were FACS-sorted into unstimulated CD4+CD25+CD127- regulatory T cells, CD4+CD25- non-regulatory cells, CD4 and CD8 cells. Libraries were prepared by immunoSEQ multiplex PCR; TCRdb keeps only in-frame clonotypes and omits some of them. The data contain hundreds of thousands of clones, about 86% of them singletons. Sequencing used CD4+ T cells from blood. The TCR comes from a human donor in good health. The chain employs TRBV29-1 and TRBJ2-4; 9 bases match TRBD1. CDR3 amino acids: CSVETGGKNIQYF. The CDR3, as DNA: TGCAGCGTTGAGACAGGGGGGAAAAACATTCAGTACTTC. The full variable domain, in which reference TRBV29-1 and TRBJ2-4 provide the parts outside the CDR3, is SAVISQKPSRDICQRGTSLTIQCQVDSQVTMMFWYRQQPGQSLTLIATANQGSEATYESGFVIDKFPISRPNLTFSTLTVSNMSPEDSSIYLCSVETGGKNIQYFGAGTRLSVL.